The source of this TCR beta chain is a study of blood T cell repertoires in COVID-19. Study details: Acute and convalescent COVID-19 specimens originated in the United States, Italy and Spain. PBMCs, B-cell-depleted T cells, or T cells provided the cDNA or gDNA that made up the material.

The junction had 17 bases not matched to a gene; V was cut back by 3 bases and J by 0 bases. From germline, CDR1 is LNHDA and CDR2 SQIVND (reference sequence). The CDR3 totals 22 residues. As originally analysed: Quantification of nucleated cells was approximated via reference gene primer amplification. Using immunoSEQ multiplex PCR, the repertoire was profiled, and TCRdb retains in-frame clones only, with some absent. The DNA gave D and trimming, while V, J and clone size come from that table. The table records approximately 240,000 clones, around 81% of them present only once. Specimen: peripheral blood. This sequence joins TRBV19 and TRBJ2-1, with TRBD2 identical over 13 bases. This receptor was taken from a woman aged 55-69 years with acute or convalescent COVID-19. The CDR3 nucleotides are TGTGCCAGTAGTATGGGGCTTTACAGGACTAGCGGGGGCCTGAGCTCCTACAATGAGCAGTTCTTC. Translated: CASSMGLYRTSGGLSSYNEQFF.